One TCR beta chain is described in this entry. The antigen it binds to is not known. Base qualities are not recorded, but no much larger clone differs from it by a single base. The sample is drawn from a study of cytomegalovirus exposure and HLA in healthy donors listed by TCRdb under 2017. As for the study more broadly: An earlier analysis of approximately 600 of the donors reported 250 to 300 Gb of sequence data and 120 million or so unique TCR beta sequences from roughly 200 million T cells. Roughly 320 gigabases of sequencing data and roughly 81 million unique TCR sequences made up an early release that covered approximately 700 HLA-typed donors. The genetic ancestry cluster associated with self-reported Caucasian donors included about 84% of the roughly 380 genotyped donors. The aim of the study was to test whether cataloging public T cell receptors could identify signatures of past pathogen exposure. The T cell repertoires of under 750 subjects were profiled by immunosequencing and related to cytomegalovirus serostatus. In addition to the first cohort of 666 subjects, a separate validation cohort of 120 different subjects was used. The study combined high-throughput TCR immunosequencing, statistical association of individual TCRs with disease status, and machine learning to predict cytomegalovirus infection status. A later analysis re-examined previously published TCR beta repertoires from about 670 donors and added high-resolution HLA genotyping to investigate patterns of TCR occurrence. The later analysis used no new phenotypic data to find candidate immune exposures, relying instead on TCR beta sequences and their occurrence across donors. To decide whether each TCR beta V gene segment behaved as functional or pseudogenic, an earlier analysis of some 600 of the donors relied on high-throughput TCR beta sequencing. Donor age, sex, ethnicity and CMV serostatus were compiled together with the repertoire data. A later genetic analysis used genome-wide SNP genotypes for about three fifths of the 666 donors, treating that subset as a discovery cohort. Every discovery cohort repertoire had been produced on one sequencing platform. Class I and class II HLA loci were covered by the typing at four-digit resolution. Typing coverage differed by locus: A, B, C, DRB1 and DQB1 were typed in roughly 620-630 donors, DQA1 in about 500, DPA1 in 600 to 610, and DPB1 in approximately 450. Because of strong linkage in the cohort, five DR-DQ haplotypes were treated as single units for association and clustering. Among roughly 400 genotyped donors of the cohort, an average of about 220,000 unique TCR beta nucleotide sequences was sequenced per donor, of which 15% to 20% were non-productive.

Library preparation used the immunoSEQ multiplex PCR assay. A mixture of 60 forward primers for TCR Vbeta segments and 13 reverse primers for TCR Jbeta segments was used in the multiplex PCR. A multiplex PCR assay on genomic DNA amplified the CDR3 region of rearranged TCR beta genes. On the Illumina HiSeq System, the amplified TCR beta libraries were sequenced as 87-base-pair reads. The study's own analysis went as follows. A later analysis counted approximately 74 million unique TCR beta chains across the 650 to 800 repertoires, and around 9.9 million of these chains were shared by at least two donors. To remove PCR and sequencing errors, raw reads were error-corrected and collapsed into unique sequences using a nearest-neighbor algorithm that merged closely related sequences. To assign V, D and J gene segments, CDR3 sequences were aligned to IMGT reference sequences. Each retained sequence needed at least a six-nucleotide match to both a V gene segment and a J gene segment. Rearrangements were called productive when the CDR3 lacked stop codons and stayed in frame with V and J; all others were non-productive. CDR3 was defined by IMGT convention, running from the second conserved V-encoded cysteine to the conserved J-encoded phenylalanine. The earlier analysis of roughly 590 of the donors excluded sequences that lacked an unambiguous match to a single V gene segment. An earlier analysis of 500 to 600 of the donors classified V segments as functional when productive rearrangements were above 56.7% and as segregating when the standard deviation between donors was above 5%. A statistical classification framework was built to diagnose cytomegalovirus status from the catalog of TCR beta chain sequences. A later analysis assigned V and J genes by comparing TCR nucleotide sequences with IMGT/GENE-DB human TR gene sequences. Using the TCRdist pipeline, a later analysis assigned CDR3 sequences along with most-parsimonious VDJ recombination scenarios. In a later analysis, every TCR beta chain was defined by the combination of its CDR3 amino acid sequence and its V-gene family, and reads without a unique V-gene family were dropped. In a later analysis, 500 to 700 highly shared, low-generation-probability nucleotide sequences were removed to address suspected cross-contamination and a sequencing artifact. A later analysis calculated a clonal expansion index for each public chain from normalized within-repertoire ranks of inferred template counts. Generation probabilities in a later analysis came from a VDJ recombination model fitted to out-of-frame rearrangements, and those results were checked against IGoR. In a later analysis, hypergeometric tests were used to score TCR-TCR, TCR-HLA and TCR-CMV co-occurrence, with a repertoire-size bias correction applied to TCR pairs. A later analysis estimated false discovery rates by permuting HLA or CMV assignments 20 times. In a later analysis, co-occurring TCRs were grouped using DBSCAN, and TCRdist sequence similarity was added for clustering within HLA-allele-positive subsets. For co-occurrence clustering, repertoires with fewer than 30,000 or more than 120,000 public chains were excluded, along with a handful of repertoires with anomalous nucleotide sharing. This is the immuneACCESS table as TCRdb keeps it, with only in-frame sequences that have V and J called. A part of the clones is gone; compared with another copy, unresolved V genes explain less than half, and the rest is unexplained. The DNA was the basis for D and trimming; V, J and clone size are from that table. The sample includes 70,000 to 95,000 clones, with around two thirds observed a single time. Of the sample, 4.5% to 7% is held by the ten largest clones.

In total, approximately 690 healthy bone marrow donors made up the cohort. At the time of sampling, all cohort members were nominally healthy, though unrecorded immune exposures were likely present. The donor tested CMV seropositive and was one of the 289 seropositive cohort members. A peripheral blood sample was collected from each donor, and TCR beta sequencing was performed on peripheral blood mononuclear cells. The Qiagen DNeasy Blood Extraction Kit was used to extract genomic DNA from the blood cell samples. The germline V gene (reference sequence) specifies SGHNT as CDR1 and YYREEE as CDR2. At the junction V is shortened by 3 bases and J by 2 bases, with 14 bases in between. The CDR3 numbers 15 residues from cysteine through phenylalanine. Only the CDR3 portion is preserved as DNA: 45 bases, with reading frame beginning at the first base. Broad study findings and their caveats: The only immune exposure information available for the cohort was CMV serostatus. Linkage disequilibrium might explain the correlated functional status among segregating V segments, but an unknown experimental factor could not be excluded. A later analysis found that most CMV-associated TCR beta chains appeared HLA-restricted, with HLA associations seemingly driven largely by CMV exposure. It was suggested by the authors that the approach could potentially be generalized to other disease states and immunological phenotypes. Most TCR sequences were observed very rarely across donors, whereas some public TCRs were present in many individuals. In a later genetic analysis, a missense DCLRE1C variant was associated with V-gene and J-gene trimming of TCR beta chains, and the association was replicated in an independent cohort. A later analysis reported that several top co-occurrence clusters appeared linked to parvovirus B19, influenza, CMV and Epstein-Barr virus. Sequencing depth was assumed to be roughly uniform across donors in the presence/absence analyses, though that assumption may not hold. A further reported finding was that TCR beta sequences accurately predicted the HLA-A and HLA-B alleles for most subjects in the first cohort. In a later analysis, 15,000 to 20,000 TCR beta sequences were associated with specific HLA alleles at a false discovery rate of 0.05. A later genetic analysis reported fewer N-insertions in productive TCRs among donors in an Asian-associated ancestry cluster than the roughly 700-donor mean. The study gave a list of roughly 150 TCR beta chains associated with cytomegalovirus. The earlier analysis of some 540 of the donors excluded some 15 rarely observed V segments, including chromosome 9 orphons, because counts were too low. In vitro tests confirmed that three of the cytomegalovirus-associated TCR beta chains recognize cytomegalovirus antigens. In a later analysis, HLA-associated TCR beta chains showed more clonal expansion and lower generation probabilities than non-associated chains that were equally common. Some IMGT-functional V segments, including TRBV6-2 and TRBV6-3, could not be told apart with the 87-base-pair reads, so those segments were excluded. The sequencing pipeline was judged likely to have produced a cluster of highly shared sequence variants as a technical artifact. Only TCR beta chains were sequenced in this cohort, and the absence of alpha or paired-chain data limited detectable features. In an earlier analysis of approximately 590 of the donors, most TCR beta V segments were observed in productive rearrangements about 87% or about 30% of the time, broadly matching IMGT annotations. Cytomegalovirus status was reported to be diagnosed by the classifier with high specificity and sensitivity in both the original and validation cohorts. A later analysis found that TCR association rates varied across HLA loci, with DRB1 alleles showing the most associated TCRs and HLA-C alleles the fewest. Because HLA typing was unavailable for some donors at each locus, only the typed subset was used in association tests. Strong co-occurrence of HLA alleles, especially DR and DQ, made assigning TCR associations to individual alleles difficult.

The chain is assembled from TRBV5-4 and TRBJ2-5; perhaps TRBD1 is the D gene, with 6 bases matching. The sequencing input was PBMCs. The sequence derives from a woman under 40 in good health and CMV-seropositive. The CDR3 region reads CASSSDPGQQETQYF. The bases are TGTGCCAGCAGCTCCGACCCGGGACAACAAGAGACCCAGTACTTC.